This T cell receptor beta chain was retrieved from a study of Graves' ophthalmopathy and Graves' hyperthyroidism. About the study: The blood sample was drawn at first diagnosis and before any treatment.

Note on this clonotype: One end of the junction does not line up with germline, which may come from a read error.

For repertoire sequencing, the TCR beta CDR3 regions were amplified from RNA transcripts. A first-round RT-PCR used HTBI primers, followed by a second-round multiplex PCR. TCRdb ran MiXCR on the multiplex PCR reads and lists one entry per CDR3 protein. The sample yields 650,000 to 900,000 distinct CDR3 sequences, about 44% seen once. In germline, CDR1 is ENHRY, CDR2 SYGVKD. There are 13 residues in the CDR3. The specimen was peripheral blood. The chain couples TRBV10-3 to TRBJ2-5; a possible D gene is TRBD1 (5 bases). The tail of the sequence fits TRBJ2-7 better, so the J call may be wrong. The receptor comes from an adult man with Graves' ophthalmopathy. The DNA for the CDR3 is TGTGCCATCGGTGACAGTGACTCCTACGAGCAGTACTTC. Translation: CAIGDSDSYEQYF.